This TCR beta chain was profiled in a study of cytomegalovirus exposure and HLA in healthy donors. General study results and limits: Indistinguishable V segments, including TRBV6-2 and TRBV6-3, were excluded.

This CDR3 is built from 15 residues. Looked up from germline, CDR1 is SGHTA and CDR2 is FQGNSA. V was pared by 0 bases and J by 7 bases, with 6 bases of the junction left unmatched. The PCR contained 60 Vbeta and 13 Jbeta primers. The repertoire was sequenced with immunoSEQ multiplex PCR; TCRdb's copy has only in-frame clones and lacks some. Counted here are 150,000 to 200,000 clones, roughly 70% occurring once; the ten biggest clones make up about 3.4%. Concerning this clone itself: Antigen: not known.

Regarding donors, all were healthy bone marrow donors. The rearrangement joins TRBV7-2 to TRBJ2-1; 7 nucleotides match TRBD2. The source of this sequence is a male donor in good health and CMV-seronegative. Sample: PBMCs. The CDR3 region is CASSLALTSLNEQFF. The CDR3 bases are TGTGCCAGCAGCTTAGCTCTGACTAGCCTTAATGAGCAGTTCTTC.